Presented here are 5 T cell receptor beta chains from one specimen sequenced in a study of vaccination and CD4 T cells after COVID-19. Sequence data for DNA of cultured CD4+ T cells were generated by the Oncomine TCR Beta short-read assay. MiXCR, applied by TCRdb to the PCR reads, yields one record per CDR3 protein. The data contain more than 15,000 distinct CDR3 sequences, 25% to 30% of them singletons. This sample's treatment: approximately 9-day PBMC culture with coronavirus spike peptide pools or control peptides (ViraFEST assay). These receptors have no identified antigens. Source material: cultured CD4+ T cells from blood. The receptors shown here come from a human donor with COVID-19.

This clonotype was seen a handful of times. The rearrangement uses TRBV7-2 and TRBJ1-2; D is perhaps TRBD1 (5 bases). Per germline, CDR1 SGHTA and CDR2 FQGNSA. The CDR3 extends over 14 amino acids. V lost 0 bases and J 8 bases, leaving 13 bases between the germline ends. CDR3 nucleotides: TGTGCCAGCAGCTTAGCCAGGGAGAGTTTCGGCTACACCTTC. It is translated as CASSLARESFGYTF.

The rearrangement joins TRBV4-2 to TRBJ2-1; 12 nucleotides align to TRBD2. CDR3 size: 16 residues. The V gene's germline CDR1 is LGHNA and CDR2 YNFKEQ. J was trimmed by 9 bases and V by 8 bases; bases with no gene match: 14. The CDR3 DNA is TGTGCCAGCGATTCCGGACTAGCGGGGCGCAGGCGTGAGCAGTTCTTC. This gives the protein CASDSGLAGRRREQFF.

The rearrangement links TRBV28 to TRBJ2-7, with a tentative D call TRBD1 (6 bases). CDR1 and CDR2 from the germline V gene are MDHEN and SYDVKM. The CDR3 has 14 amino acids. Deletions cut 10 bases from V and 0 bases from J, with 16 bases between. CDR3 region: CATLLTGISYEQYF. CDR3 sequence (DNA): TGTGCCACCCTACTAACAGGGATCTCCTACGAGCAGTACTTC.

The V gene is TRBV4-3, the J gene TRBJ2-5; 10 bases match TRBD2. V lost 0 bases, J lost 4 bases, and 5 bases stayed unmatched. This CDR3 contains 16 residues. CDR1 and CDR2 (germline): LGHNA, YSLEER. The CDR3 sequence: CASSQDGSGGRETQYF. The CDR3 DNA follows: TGCGCCAGCAGCCAAGATGGTAGCGGGGGGAGAGAGACCCAGTACTTC.

The chain recombines TRBV14 with TRBJ1-1; possible D gene TRBD1, 6 bases. Trimming shortened V by 4 bases and J by 7 bases, and 13 bases separated the two germline ends. From germline, CDR1 is SGHDN and CDR2 FVKESK. CDR3 size: 13 residues. Written as DNA, the CDR3 is TGTGCCAGCAGCCGGGAGCAGGGGCATGAAGCTTTCTTT. Translation: CASSREQGHEAFF. Combining the CDR3 with reference TRBV14 and TRBJ1-1 gives the whole variable domain EAGVTQFPSHSVIEKGQTVTLRCDPISGHDNLYWYRRVMGKEIKFLLHFVKESKQDESGMPNNRFLAERTGGTYSTLKVQPAELEDSGVYFCASSREQGHEAFFGQGTRLTVV.